The present T cell receptor beta chain was sequenced within a study of blood T cell repertoires in COVID-19. Overall study context: Acute and convalescent COVID-19 specimens originated in the United States, Italy and Spain. Sources were T cells, B-cell-depleted T cells, or PBMCs; the material itself was cDNA or gDNA.

Germline V gene sequence: CDR1 MRHNA, CDR2 SNTAGT. The CDR3 extends over 13 amino acids. Trimming took 4 bases from V and 1 from J, leaving 4 bases between them. Many counts were recorded for this clone. Authors' analysis steps: Reference gene primer amplification gave estimated nucleated cell counts. Profiled with immunoSEQ multiplex PCR; TCRdb holds only in-frame clones, not every one. V and J calls and clone size come straight from that table; D and trimming were deduced from the DNA. The sample gives some 190,000 clones, about 88% of which show up once; 5.5% to 7% is in the top ten. The receptor was isolated from a woman aged 40 to 50 who had recovered from COVID-19. The source material was peripheral blood. This sequence joins TRBV6-4 and TRBJ2-2, with D unclear. The CDR3 DNA is TGTGCCAGCAGTGCAGGGAACACCGGGGAGCTGTTTTTT. As protein: CASSAGNTGELFF.